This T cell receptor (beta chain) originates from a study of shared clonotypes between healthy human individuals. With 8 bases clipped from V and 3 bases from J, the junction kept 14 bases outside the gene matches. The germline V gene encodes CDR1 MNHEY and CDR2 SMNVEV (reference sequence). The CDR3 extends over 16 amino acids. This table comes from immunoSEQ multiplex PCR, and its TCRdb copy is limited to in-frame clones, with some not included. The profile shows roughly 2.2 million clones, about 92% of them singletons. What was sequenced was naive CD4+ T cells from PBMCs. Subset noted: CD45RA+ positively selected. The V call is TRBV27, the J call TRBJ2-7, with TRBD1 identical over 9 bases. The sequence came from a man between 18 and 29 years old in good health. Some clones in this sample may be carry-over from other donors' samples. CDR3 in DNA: TGTGCCAGCTCAACTAGCCCCGGACAGGGGTTCTACGAGCAGTACTTC. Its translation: CASSTSPGQGFYEQYF.